This record concerns one T cell receptor beta chain sequence. One end of the junction does not line up with germline, which may come from a read error. The source of the sample is a study of OX40 agonist ivuxolimab in advanced cancers. On the study more broadly: Recorded diagnoses for dose-escalation patients were hepatocellular carcinoma, melanoma, renal cell or head and neck cancer.

Profiled with immunoSEQ multiplex PCR; TCRdb holds only in-frame clones, not every one. The repertoire holds 55,000 to 75,000 clones, with over 80% as singletons. The CDR3 sequence is 14 residues long. Germline lookup yields CDR1 SGDLS and CDR2 YYNGEE. The chain uses TRBV9 and TRBJ1-4, with 7 positions matching TRBD1. The sample here was CD4+ or CD8+ T cells sorted from blood, taken in a trial of the OX40 agonist ivuxolimab. This TCR came from an adult with an advanced solid tumor such as melanoma, head and neck, liver or kidney cancer. The DNA for the CDR3 is TGTGCCAGCAGCGTAGGACAGGGAAATGAAAAGCTGTTTTTT. Translation gives CASSVGQGNEKLFF.